This T cell receptor (beta chain) was retrieved from a study of T cell repertoires in cytomegalovirus infection. In the study overall: Alongside well-studied HLA-B-restricted CMV epitopes, recently identified HLA-C-restricted CMV epitopes were also used.

As to this clonotype: Its antigen is undetermined.

With 6 bases removed from V and 8 bases from J, the gap between germline ends came to 14 bases. The CDR3 consists of 13 residues. MiXCR, run by TCRdb on the reads, gives a single entry per CDR3 protein. The sample lists about half a million distinct CDR3 sequences, around 35% seen once, with 17% in the top ten. This rearrangement joins TRBV12-3 or TRBV12-4 to TRBJ1-5; D possibly corresponds to TRBD1 (5 bases). The TCR originated in a human donor in good health (CMV status not recorded). Some clones in this sample may be carry-over from other donors' samples. The starting material was cultured PBMCs, obtained from culture after CMV antigen stimulation. The CDR3 DNA reads as TGTGCCAGCAGGATCCGCAGGGATGAGCCCCAGCATTTT. It codes for CASRIRRDEPQHF.